This section outlines one T cell receptor beta chain sequence together with its context. With a constant-region primer, TCR beta cDNA was made from 450 to 550 ng of total RNA. Sequencing libraries for TCR beta derived from three nested multiplex PCR rounds that used slightly modified ARM-PCR. Primers for the first two PCR rounds were TRBV1-TRBV30 forward primers and a C-beta reverse primer (roughly 10 cycles per round). TCRdb passed the multiplex PCR reads through MiXCR, listing each CDR3 protein once. The top ten clones hold around 44% of a sample with tens of thousands of distinct CDR3 sequences, about 71% of them seen once. Germline CDR1 is SGHAT and CDR2 is FQNNGV. V was pared by 8 bases and J by 2 bases, with 18 bases between. The CDR3 length is 15 residues. Taking about 19-32 mg of unsorted bulk tissue, the authors co-extracted RNA and DNA. This sample is part of a study of tumor-infiltrating lymphocytes in primary liver carcinoma.

The specimen sequenced was liver tumor tissue from sampling region 4. Subset denoted: tumor region T4, right-lateral pole. This clonotype was sampled from a man aged 35 to 55 with primary liver carcinoma and hepatitis B virus infection. V usage is TRBV11-2 and J usage is TRBJ2-5; a weak D match, TRBD1 (5 bases). CDR3 amino acids: CASLGALEGQETQYF. CDR3 bases: TGTGCCAGCTTAGGGGCTTTGGAAGGACAAGAGACCCAGTACTTC.